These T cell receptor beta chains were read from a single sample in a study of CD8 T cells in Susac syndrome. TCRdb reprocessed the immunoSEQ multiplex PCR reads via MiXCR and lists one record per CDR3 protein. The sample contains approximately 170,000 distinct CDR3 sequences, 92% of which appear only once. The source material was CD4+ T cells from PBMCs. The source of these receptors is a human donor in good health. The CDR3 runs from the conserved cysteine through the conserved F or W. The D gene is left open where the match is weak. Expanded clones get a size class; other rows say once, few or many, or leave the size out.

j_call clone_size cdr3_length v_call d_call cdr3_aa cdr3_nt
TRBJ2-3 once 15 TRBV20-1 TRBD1 CSARDSGQGTDTQYF TGCAGTGCTAGAGATTCCGGACAGGGCACAGATACGCAGTATTTT
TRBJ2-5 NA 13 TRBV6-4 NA CASSEVGGETQYF TGTGCCAGCAGTGAAGTCGGGGGCGAGACCCAGTACTTC
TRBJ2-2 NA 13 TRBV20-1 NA CSAYSVNTGELFF TGCAGTGCTTACTCGGTGAACACCGGGGAGCTGTTTTTT
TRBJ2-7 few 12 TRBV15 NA CATSKATYEQYF TGTGCCACCAGCAAGGCCACCTACGAGCAGTACTTC
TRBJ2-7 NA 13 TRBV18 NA CASSLNRAYEQYF TGTGCCAGCTCACTCAACAGGGCCTACGAGCAGTACTTC
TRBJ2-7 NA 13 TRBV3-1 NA CASRSLVRDEQYF TGTGCCAGCCGGAGCCTGGTTCGCGACGAGCAGTACTTC
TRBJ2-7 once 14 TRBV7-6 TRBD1 CASSPRDRIYEQYF TGTGCCAGCAGTCCCCGGGACAGAATATACGAGCAGTACTTC
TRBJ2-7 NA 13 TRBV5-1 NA CASSLASLDEQYF TGCGCCAGCAGCCTCGCGTCATTGGACGAGCAGTACTTC
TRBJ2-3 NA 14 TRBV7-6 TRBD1 CASSTGQGTDTQYF TGTGCCAGCAGCACGGGACAGGGCACAGATACGCAGTATTTT
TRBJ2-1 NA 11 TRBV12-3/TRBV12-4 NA CASRRVGEQFF TGTGCCAGCAGGCGAGTGGGTGAGCAGTTCTTC
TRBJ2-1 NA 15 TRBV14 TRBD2 CASSQGGSSYNEQFF TGTGCCAGCAGCCAAGGCGGGAGCTCCTACAATGAGCAGTTCTTC
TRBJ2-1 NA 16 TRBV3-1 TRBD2 CASSPNGLAGVNEQFF TGTGCCAGCAGCCCTAATGGGCTAGCGGGAGTCAATGAGCAGTTCTTC
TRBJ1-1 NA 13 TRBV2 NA CASRGTVYTEAFF TGTGCCAGCAGGGGGACGGTCTACACTGAAGCTTTCTTT
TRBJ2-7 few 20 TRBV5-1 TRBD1 CASRLKRDRDPSETNYEQYF TGCGCCAGCAGACTTAAGAGGGACAGGGATCCCTCGGAGACTAACTACGAGCAGTACTTC
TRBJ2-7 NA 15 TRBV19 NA CASSIGLRGTYEQYF TGTGCCAGTAGTATAGGACTACGAGGGACCTACGAGCAGTACTTC
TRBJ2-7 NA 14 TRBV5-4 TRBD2 CASSSTSGGYEQYF TGTGCCAGCAGCTCCACTAGCGGGGGATACGAGCAGTACTTC
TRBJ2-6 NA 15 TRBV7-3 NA CASSLFSTGANVLTF TGTGCCAGCAGCTTATTTAGTACCGGGGCCAACGTCCTGACTTTC
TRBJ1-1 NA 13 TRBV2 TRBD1 CASEGTGNTEAFF TGTGCCAGCGAAGGGACAGGGAACACTGAAGCTTTCTTT
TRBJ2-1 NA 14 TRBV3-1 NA CASSFYGPYNEQFF TGTGCCAGCAGCTTTTACGGACCATACAATGAGCAGTTCTTC
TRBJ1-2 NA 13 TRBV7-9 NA CASSLEARDGYTF TGTGCCAGCAGCTTAGAGGCCAGGGACGGCTACACCTTC
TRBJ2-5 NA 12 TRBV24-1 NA CATSDLGETQYF TGTGCCACCAGTGATTTGGGGGAGACCCAGTACTTC
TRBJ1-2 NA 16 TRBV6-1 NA CASTSFAGGWIYGYTF TGTGCCAGCACCTCCTTCGCGGGGGGTTGGATCTATGGCTACACCTTC
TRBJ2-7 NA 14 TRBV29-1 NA CSVVRGAEDYEQYF TGCAGCGTTGTCCGCGGGGCAGAAGACTACGAGCAGTACTTC
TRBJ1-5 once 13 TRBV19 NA CASSLGESQPQHF TGTGCCAGTAGTTTGGGGGAGTCTCAGCCCCAGCATTTT
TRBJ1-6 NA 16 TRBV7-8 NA CASSLVSDSLGSPLHF TGTGCCAGCAGCTTAGTTTCCGACAGTTTGGGTTCACCCCTCCACTTT
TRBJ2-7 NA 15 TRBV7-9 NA CASSRNRDKPYEQYF TGTGCCAGCAGCCGAAACCGGGACAAGCCCTACGAGCAGTACTTC
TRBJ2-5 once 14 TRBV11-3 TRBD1 CASSASTGAETQYF TGTGCCAGCTCTGCAAGTACAGGGGCTGAGACCCAGTACTTC
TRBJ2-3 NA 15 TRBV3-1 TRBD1 CASSPGQKDTDTQYF TGTGCCAGCAGCCCGGGACAGAAGGACACAGATACGCAGTATTTT
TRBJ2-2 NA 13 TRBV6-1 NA CASSEAWAGELFF TGTGCCAGCAGTGAAGCGTGGGCCGGGGAGCTGTTTTTT
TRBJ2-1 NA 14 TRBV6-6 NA CASSYSSVYNEQFF TGTGCCAGCAGTTACTCGAGCGTCTACAATGAGCAGTTCTTC
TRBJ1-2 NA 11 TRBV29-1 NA CSVENSYGYTF TGCAGCGTTGAGAACAGTTATGGCTACACCTTC
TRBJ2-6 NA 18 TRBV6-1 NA CASSDVQGRTSGANVLTF TGTGCCAGCAGTGACGTACAGGGCCGAACCTCTGGGGCCAACGTCCTGACTTTC
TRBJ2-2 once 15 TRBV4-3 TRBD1 CASSPGQRNTGELFF TGCGCCAGCAGCCCGGGACAGAGGAACACCGGGGAGCTGTTTTTT
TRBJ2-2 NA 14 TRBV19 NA CASIGRSPIPELFF TGTGCCAGTATTGGGAGAAGCCCGATTCCGGAGCTGTTTTTT
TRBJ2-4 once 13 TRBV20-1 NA CSQRLEGANIQYF TGCAGCCAAAGATTGGAGGGCGCAAACATTCAGTACTTC
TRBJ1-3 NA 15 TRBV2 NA CASTSGTNAGNTIYF TGTGCCAGCACCTCCGGGACAAACGCTGGAAACACCATATATTTT
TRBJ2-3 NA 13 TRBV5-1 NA CASSYTGTDTQYF TGCGCCAGCAGTTATACAGGGACAGATACGCAGTATTTT
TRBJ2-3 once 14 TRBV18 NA CASSPTDVQDTQYF TGTGCCAGCTCACCGACGGACGTACAAGATACGCAGTATTTT
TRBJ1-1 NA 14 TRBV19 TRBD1 CASSFDRGGTEAFF TGTGCCAGTAGCTTCGACAGGGGTGGCACTGAAGCTTTCTTT
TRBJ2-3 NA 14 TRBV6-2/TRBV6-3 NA CASRPSGGPNTQYF TGTGCCAGCAGGCCCAGTGGAGGGCCGAATACGCAGTATTTT
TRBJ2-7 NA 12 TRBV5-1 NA CASSEDIYEQYF TGCGCCAGCAGCGAAGACATCTACGAGCAGTACTTC
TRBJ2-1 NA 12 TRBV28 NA CASSPTWGEQFF TGTGCCAGCAGCCCCACCTGGGGTGAGCAGTTCTTC
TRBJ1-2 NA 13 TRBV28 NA CASGSSQDHGYTF TGTGCCAGCGGTTCTAGTCAGGACCATGGCTACACCTTC
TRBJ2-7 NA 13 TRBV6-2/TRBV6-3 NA CASSARRESEQYF TGTGCCAGCAGTGCCCGACGAGAGTCGGAGCAGTACTTC
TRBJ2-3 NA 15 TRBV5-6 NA CASSWTDPAGDTQYF TGTGCCAGCAGCTGGACGGACCCGGCGGGAGATACGCAGTATTTT
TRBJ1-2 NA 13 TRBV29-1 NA CSVAALGTGGYTF TGCAGCGTTGCCGCGCTGGGCACGGGTGGCTACACCTTC
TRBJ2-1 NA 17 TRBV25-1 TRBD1 CASRLSSGTGIVKEQFF TGTGCCAGCAGATTATCATCCGGGACAGGGATTGTGAAGGAGCAGTTCTTC
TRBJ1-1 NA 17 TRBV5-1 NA CASSKNSHREANTEAFF TGCGCCAGCAGTAAAAACAGTCACAGGGAGGCGAACACTGAAGCTTTCTTT
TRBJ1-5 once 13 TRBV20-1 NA CSARSISNQPQHF TGCAGTGCTAGGTCCATCAGCAATCAGCCCCAGCATTTT
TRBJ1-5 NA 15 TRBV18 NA CASSPDSDSNQPQHF TGTGCCAGCTCACCCGACAGCGATAGCAATCAGCCCCAGCATTTT
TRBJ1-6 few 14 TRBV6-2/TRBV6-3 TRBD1 CASRNGQGDSPLHF TGTGCCAGCAGGAACGGACAGGGCGATTCACCCCTCCACTTT
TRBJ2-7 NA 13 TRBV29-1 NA CSVAVLSSYEQYF TGCAGCGTAGCAGTGTTGAGCTCCTACGAGCAGTACTTC
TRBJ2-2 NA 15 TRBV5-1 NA CASRPGHLNTGELFF TGCGCCAGCAGGCCGGGACACCTGAACACCGGGGAGCTGTTTTTT
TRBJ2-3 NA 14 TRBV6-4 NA CASSDSHRTDTQYF TGTGCCAGCAGTGACTCGCACCGCACAGATACGCAGTATTTT
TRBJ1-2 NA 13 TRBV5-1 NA CASSFNSDYGYTF TGCGCCAGCAGCTTTAACAGTGACTATGGCTACACCTTC
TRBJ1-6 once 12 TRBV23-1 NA CASSQFSGPLHF TGCGCCAGCAGTCAATTTTCGGGACCCCTCCACTTT
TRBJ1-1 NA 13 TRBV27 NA CASSRGVNTEAFF TGTGCCAGCAGCCGGGGGGTCAACACTGAAGCTTTCTTT
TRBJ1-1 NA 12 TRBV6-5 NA CASTNTNTEAFF TGTGCCAGCACCAACACTAACACTGAAGCTTTCTTT
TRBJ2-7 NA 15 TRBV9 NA CASSFRAGGPYEQYF TGTGCCAGCAGTTTCCGGGCAGGCGGACCTTACGAGCAGTACTTC